This T cell receptor (beta chain) was sequenced for a study of metastatic and nonmetastatic thyroid tumors (dated by TCRdb to about 2020). Study-wide context: The researchers compared repertoires between peripheral blood samples and tumor or nodule tissue samples from patients with malignant or benign thyroid disease.

Before undergoing thyroid surgery, none of the patients had been given any kind of treatment. Patient clinical samples collected from about 2011 to 2019 were retrospectively analysed using T-cell receptor beta sequencing. The germline V gene (reference sequence) supplies CDR1 LGHDT and CDR2 YNNKEL. V gives up 10 bases and J gives up 8 bases, and the segment between their germline ends measures 12 bases. The CDR3 covers 11 residues, taking in both the cysteine and the phenylalanine. The sequence is cut down to CDR3 DNA, 33 bases in frame from base 1. The sample holds one count of this clone. Its cognate antigen has yet to be identified. Base qualities are not provided; no much larger clone lies one nucleotide away. Support from one read is weak. Study-level results and caveats: In both blood and tumor samples, TCR beta diversity was reported to be significantly higher in malignant tumors than in benign nodules.

Receptors were amplified or captured by PCR. TCRdb records Illumina HiSeq 4000 as the sequencer. High-throughput sequencing was used to profile the CDR3 region of the TCR beta-chain in every patient. In the paper's pipeline: A classifier to discriminate distant-metastatic papillary thyroid cancer patients was built from CDR3 differences across clinicopathological groups. To measure repertoire diversity the researchers used the Shannon index, while the Morisita-Horn index served to gauge how similar the tumor and blood repertoires were. TCRdb reworked the public reads: Q25 trimming with fastp, MiXCR clone assembly, productive beta chains retained. The V and J calls and clone size come from TCRdb's table, not from the authors' own analysis. The table for this sample lists tens of thousands of clones; 25% to 30% of them were counted only once. The ten biggest clones cover around 9.5% of the sample.

The specimen was blood. The rearranged chain carries TRBV3-1 and TRBJ2-1; 5 matching bases give a weak D call of TRBD2. This TCR derives from a female donor with papillary thyroid cancer or a benign thyroid nodule (not recorded which). Some clones in this sample may be carry-over from other donors' samples. CDR3 region: CATRTLDEQFF. The DNA sequence reads TGTGCCACCAGGACTCTCGATGAGCAGTTCTTC.